The clone carrying this TCR beta chain appeared a few times. Its specificity is not known. With RNA at 10%, 30% or 50%, naive CD8 libraries came from approximately 22,000 to 940,000 sorted cells. Based on a CD8+CD4-CCR7+CD45RA+ profile, naive CD8 T cells were sorted. The CDR3 is 14 residues long. The ends were cut back, 2 bases at V and 5 bases at J, with 9 bases in the middle. Germline loops: CDR1 MNHEY, CDR2 SVGEGT. The source of the sample is a study of molecular identifiers for immune sequencing clone quantification. Overall study findings and caveats: Clones carrying above 20 RNA copies accounted for over 98% of effector molecules, under 1% in naive cells.

TCRdb reanalysed the PCR reads using MiXCR and keeps one entry per CDR3 protein. The sample holds 490,000 or so distinct CDR3 sequences, around 23% seen once. This TCR came from a human donor in good health. Some libraries in this study had Jurkat cell RNA spiked in. The chain recombines TRBV6-2 or TRBV6-3 with TRBJ2-2; D not certain. Material: naive CD8+ T cells from blood, with Jurkat cell RNA spiked in. The subset was: FACS-sorted CD8+CD4-CCR7+CD45RA+ naive T cells. The CDR3 is CASSYVRKTGELFF. The DNA for the CDR3 is TGTGCCAGCAGTTACGTCAGAAAAACCGGGGAGCTGTTTTTT.